The clone carrying this T cell receptor beta chain was counted between two and nine times. This CDR3 has 14 amino acids. Germline V lookup: CDR1 KGHSH, CDR2 LQKENI. V shed 4 bases and J 3 bases; nucleotides not matched to a gene: 4. The entry originates in a study of blood T cell repertoires in COVID-19. About the study: Acute and convalescent COVID-19 samples came from the United States, Italy and Spain. The analysed material was cDNA or gDNA that came from T cells, B-cell-depleted T cells, or PBMCs.

Per the study methods: How many nucleated cells were present was estimated from reference gene primer amplification. The assay was immunoSEQ multiplex PCR, and TCRdb's table has in-frame clones only and misses some. V, J and clone size were drawn from that table, and D and trimming were deduced from the DNA. The table shows about 200,000 clones, with over 75% occurring only once. The chain combines TRBV18 with TRBJ2-7; 9 bases agree with TRBD1. The sample was peripheral blood. This TCR came from a woman of 80 years or more with acute or convalescent COVID-19. This chain's CDR3 is CASSRTGQGYEQYF. CDR3 nucleotides: TGTGCCAGCTCACGAACGGGACAGGGCTACGAGCAGTACTTC.